What follows are 26 T cell receptor beta chains derived from one specimen sequenced in a study of T cell changes during pregnancy in multiple sclerosis. The table came from immunoSEQ multiplex PCR; TCRdb's copy has only in-frame clones and leaves some out. The sample lists some 60,000 clones, around nine tenths occurring once. Sequencing was done on a sample of peripheral blood from another person, used as feeder cells. The receptors were gathered from a human donor whose cells served as feeder cells for cultures in a pregnancy study.

V usage is TRBV6-5 and J usage is TRBJ2-1, with TRBD2 identical over 12 bases. The CDR3 is 14 residues long. V dropped 6 bases and J dropped 8; count of bases not matched to a gene: 5. The germline gives CDR1 MNHEY, CDR2 SVGAGI. CDR3: CASSRLAGEDEQFF. DNA of the CDR3: TGTGCCAGCAGCCGACTAGCGGGGGAGGATGAGCAGTTCTTC.

The V call is TRBV10-3, the J call TRBJ1-1; D remains ambiguous. V lost 3 bases, J lost 0 bases, and 11 bases lay in between. This CDR3 contains 15 residues. Germline CDR1 and CDR2: ENHRY and SYGVKD. Here the CDR3 DNA reads TGTGCCATCAGTGATTTGGGCAGGATGAACACTGAAGCTTTCTTT. As protein: CAISDLGRMNTEAFF.

The chain recombines TRBV28 with TRBJ1-2; D not resolved. Germline values: CDR1 MDHEN, CDR2 SYDVKM. Trimming removed 3 bases at V and 2 bases at J, with 7 bases between. This CDR3 contains 13 residues. CDR3 region: CASSFGRNYGYTF. CDR3 DNA sequence: TGTGCCAGCAGTTTTGGCAGGAACTATGGCTACACCTTC.

The chain links TRBV18 to TRBJ2-7, with 14 positions matching TRBD2. The germline gives CDR1 KGHSH, CDR2 LQKENI. The trim removed 3 bases at V and 4 bases at J, leaving 5 bases unmatched. CDR3 size: 16 residues. The CDR3 spells CASSPTSGRGRYEQYF. Written as DNA, the CDR3 is TGTGCCAGCTCACCGACTAGCGGGAGGGGAAGGTACGAGCAGTACTTC.

The rearrangement links TRBV4-2 to TRBJ2-7; a weak D match, TRBD1 (5 bases). The CDR3 sequence is 16 residues long. Germline CDR1 and CDR2: LGHNA and YNFKEQ. V gave up 0 bases and J gave up 0 bases, with 12 bases separating them. CDR3 nucleotide sequence: TGTGCCAGCAGCCAAGAGGGGCAGGGCCTCTCCTACGAGCAGTACTTC. Translated: CASSQEGQGLSYEQYF.

The rearrangement links TRBV6-1 to TRBJ2-7; 10 bases line up with TRBD1. The CDR3 length is 13 residues. CDR1 and CDR2 (germline): MNHNS, SASEGT. The trim removed 4 bases at V and 3 bases at J, leaving 0 bases unmatched. The CDR3 nucleotides are TGTGCCAGCAGTGGGACAGGGGGCTACGAGCAGTACTTC. Its translation: CASSGTGGYEQYF.

The chain combines TRBV5-1 with TRBJ2-3, with D tentatively TRBD1 or TRBD2 (6 bases each). Trimming took off 1 base at V and 6 bases at J, with 15 bases between the two ends. CDR1 and CDR2 (germline): SGHRS, YFSETQ. The CDR3 extends over 15 amino acids. In nucleotides, the CDR3 is TGCGCCAGCAGCTTGCCTAGGGGGGACCGGGATACGCAGTATTTT. Translating it yields CASSLPRGDRDTQYF.

The CDR3 protein is CASSQDGQGRQETQYF. CDR3 DNA sequence: TGCGCCAGCAGCCAAGACGGACAGGGACGACAAGAGACCCAGTACTTC. The chain links TRBV4-1 to TRBJ2-5; the match to TRBD1 covers 8 bases. In germline, CDR1 is MGHRA, CDR2 YSYEKL. This CDR3 contains 16 residues. Trimming cost V 0 bases and J 2 bases; bases outside gene matches: 5.

The chain couples TRBV28 to TRBJ1-1, with 7 bases that match TRBD1. In germline, CDR1 is MDHEN, CDR2 SYDVKM. The CDR3 contains 17 residues. The V and J ends lost 8 bases and 1 base, in that order; junction bases with no gene match: 16. The CDR3 loop is CASQTGEGALGNTEAFF. The CDR3 coding sequence is TGTGCCAGCCAAACAGGGGAAGGGGCTCTGGGGAACACTGAAGCTTTCTTT.

This chain uses TRBV6-6 with TRBJ1-5; no clear D. This CDR3 is built from 15 residues. Germline V gene lookup returns CDR1 MNHNY and CDR2 SVGAGI (reference sequence). The V and J ends lost 6 bases and 6 bases respectively, with 18 bases between them. The CDR3 region has the DNA TGTGCCAGCAGCAACCTGGACCTTACCGGTCAGCCCCAGCATTTT. Encoded protein: CASSNLDLTGQPQHF.

The rearrangement joins TRBV28 to TRBJ1-2; TRBD1 agrees at 7 bases. V lost 5 bases and J lost 8; bases outside the gene matches: 8. Per the germline V gene, CDR1 is MDHEN and CDR2 is SYDVKM. This CDR3 comprises 13 residues. CDR3 amino acids: CASSTPQGGGYTF. DNA of the CDR3: TGTGCCAGCAGTACCCCCCAGGGGGGGGGCTACACCTTC.

This chain uses TRBV15 with TRBJ2-7, with D unclear. This CDR3 contains 15 residues. The germline V gene encodes CDR1 LNHNV and CDR2 YYDKDF (reference sequence). Deletions cut 0 bases from V and 6 bases from J, with 15 bases between. The CDR3 DNA follows: TGTGCCACCAGCAGAGAACATGTGGAAGTGGGCGAGCAGTACTTC. Translating it yields CATSREHVEVGEQYF.

The V call is TRBV19, the J call TRBJ1-1, with TRBD1 identical over 8 bases. CDR1 is LNHDA and CDR2 is SQIVND in the germline V gene (reference sequence). The ends lost 4 bases at V and 1 base at J; junction bases unmatched: 5. The CDR3 is made up of 15 amino acids. CDR3 DNA: TGTGCCAGTAGTACGACCGGGACAGGGAACACTGAAGCTTTCTTT. The encoded protein is CASSTTGTGNTEAFF.

The rearrangement links TRBV27 to TRBJ2-1; TRBD2 might be the D (7 bases). V shed 0 bases and J shed 2 bases, with 11 bases lying between them. Germline V gives CDR1 MNHEY, CDR2 SMNVEV (reference sequence). This CDR3 has 16 amino acids. The CDR3 coding sequence is TGTGCCAGCAGTTTATCGGGGGGGCCCGCCTACAATGAGCAGTTCTTC. It encodes CASSLSGGPAYNEQFF.

The rearrangement uses TRBV7-9 and TRBJ1-1; TRBD1 aligns across 7 bases. The CDR3 has 19 amino acids. J was trimmed by 0 bases and V by 5 bases; bases with no gene match: 18. Germline values: CDR1 SEHNR, CDR2 FQNEAQ (reference sequence). The CDR3 protein is CASSPEVILGQLMNTEAFF. The CDR3 bases are TGTGCCAGCAGCCCAGAGGTCATTTTGGGACAGCTTATGAACACTGAAGCTTTCTTT.

Only one count was recorded for this clone. This rearrangement joins TRBV7-9 to TRBJ1-3, with D uncertain. The CDR3 covers 17 residues. From germline, CDR1 is SEHNR and CDR2 FQNEAQ (reference sequence). V lost 0 bases and J 0 bases, leaving 12 bases between the germline ends. DNA for the CDR3: TGTGCCAGCAGCTTAGCGTGGCAGAATAGCTCTGGAAACACCATATATTTT. Its translation: CASSLAWQNSSGNTIYF.

J is TRBJ1-3 and V is TRBV5-1; D gene unclear. This CDR3 has 16 amino acids. CDR1 and CDR2 from the germline V gene are SGHRS and YFSETQ. V lost 1 base and J 0 bases, leaving 11 bases between the germline ends. CDR3 loop: CASSLWPQSSGNTIYF. CDR3 coding DNA: TGCGCCAGCAGCTTGTGGCCCCAGAGCTCTGGAAACACCATATATTTT. Drawing the rest from reference TRBV5-1 and TRBJ1-3, the complete variable domain is KAGVTQTPRYLIKTRGQQVTLSCSPISGHRSVSWYQQTPGQGLQFLFEYFSETQRNKGNFPGRFSGRQFSNSRSEMNVSTLELGDSALYLCASSLWPQSSGNTIYFGEGSWLTVV.

The chain combines TRBV7-8 with TRBJ1-1, with 12 bases that match TRBD1. Germline CDR1 reads SGHVS; CDR2 reads FQNEAQ. CDR3 length: 18 residues. The V and J ends lost 5 bases and 3 bases, in that order; junction bases with no gene match: 13. The CDR3 sequence: CASSPLGTGGFVDTEAFF. The CDR3 DNA follows: TGTGCCAGCAGCCCACTTGGGACAGGGGGCTTTGTCGACACTGAAGCTTTCTTT.

CDR3 nucleotides: TGTGCCAGCAAGGGGGCGACGACGAACACCGGGGAGCTGTTTTTT. Translating it yields CASKGATTNTGELFF. The chain combines TRBV6-6 with TRBJ2-2; TRBD1 agrees at 7 bases. The CDR3 runs to 15 residues. The V gene's germline CDR1 is MNHNY and CDR2 SVGAGI (reference sequence). The V gene end was trimmed by 7 bases and the J gene end by 0 bases; junction bases not matched to a gene: 5.

The CDR3 protein is CASSFLGLAGGPDTQYF. CDR3 nucleotide sequence: TGTGCCAGCAGCTTCCTCGGGCTAGCGGGAGGGCCAGATACGCAGTATTTT. The gene calls are TRBV9 and TRBJ2-3; 12 bases are a match to TRBD2. Germline V lookup: CDR1 SGDLS, CDR2 YYNGEE. There are 17 residues in the CDR3. V shed 4 bases, J shed 4 bases, and the junction held 10 bases outside the gene matches.

This clone appeared once. CDR3 residues: CASGTLSSYEQYF. The CDR3 DNA sequence: TGTGCCAGCGGGACTTTGAGCTCCTACGAGCAGTACTTC. The V call is TRBV2, the J call TRBJ2-7; a possible D gene is TRBD2 (6 bases). The CDR3 extends over 13 amino acids. V was clipped by 8 bases and J by 0 bases, with 11 bases between them. Looked up from germline, CDR1 is SNHLY and CDR2 is FYNNEI.

This clone was detected a few times. The chain recombines TRBV9 with TRBJ1-2, with D perhaps matching TRBD1 (5 bases). V dropped 3 bases and J dropped 1 base, with 10 bases sitting between them. Germline V gene lookup returns CDR1 SGDLS and CDR2 YYNGEE. The CDR3 has 14 residues. CDR3: CASSGQGLNYGYTF. The CDR3 bases are TGTGCCAGCAGCGGGCAGGGCCTTAACTATGGCTACACCTTC. Together with reference TRBV9 and TRBJ1-2, the CDR3 gives the full variable domain: DSGVTQTPKHLITATGQRVTLRCSPRSGDLSVYWYQQSLDQGLQFLIQYYNGEERAKGNILERFSAQQFPDLHSELNLSSLELGDSALYFCASSGQGLNYGYTFGSGTRLTVV.

This sequence joins TRBV6-5 and TRBJ1-1; D gene unclear. This CDR3 spans 13 amino acids. The V gene's germline CDR1 is MNHEY and CDR2 SVGAGI. V was shortened by 6 bases and J by 0 bases, with 8 bases between the two germline ends. Here the CDR3 DNA reads TGTGCCAGCAGCTCGATTTTGAACACTGAAGCTTTCTTT. Residues: CASSSILNTEAFF.

V usage is TRBV2 and J usage is TRBJ2-7; no definite D call. Trimming took off 4 bases at V and 7 bases at J, with 20 bases between the two ends. Per germline, CDR1 SNHLY and CDR2 FYNNEI. This CDR3 is built from 15 residues. The CDR3 region has the DNA TGTGCCAGCAGTGTCCCCCAGGTCCAGGCGGTGGAGCAGTACTTC. It codes for CASSVPQVQAVEQYF. Full variable domain (missing parts from reference TRBV2 and TRBJ2-7): EPEVTQTPSHQVTQMGQEVILRCVPISNHLYFYWYRQILGQKVEFLVSFYNNEISEKSEIFDDQFSVERPDGSNFTLKIRSTKLEDSAMYFCASSVPQVQAVEQYFGPGTRLTVT.

DNA of the CDR3: TGTGCCAGCAGTAAGGGACAGTATAGCAATCAGCCCCAGCATTTT. Amino acid sequence: CASSKGQYSNQPQHF. The V gene is TRBV6-1, the J gene TRBJ1-5; TRBD1 agrees at 7 bases. J gave up 0 bases and V 5 bases, and 4 bases lay outside the gene matches. The germline V gene encodes CDR1 MNHNS and CDR2 SASEGT. The CDR3 is 15 residues long.

J is TRBJ1-4 and V is TRBV2; 7 bases are a match to TRBD1. The CDR3 is 15 amino acids. The germline gives CDR1 SNHLY, CDR2 FYNNEI. The V gene end was trimmed by 8 bases and the J gene end by 5 bases; junction bases not matched to a gene: 11. CDR3: CASRLRDSSNEKLFF. The CDR3 DNA reads TGTGCCAGCCGGCTCCGGGACAGTTCAAATGAAAAACTGTTTTTT.